A selection of T cell receptor beta chains follows, all from one sample in a study of spatial heterogeneity in lung cancer. TCRdb itself ran the 5' RACE reads through MiXCR, one entry per CDR3 protein. The profile shows 100,000 or so distinct CDR3 sequences, around 4.3% of them singletons. This specimen consisted of lung tumor tissue, obtained at surgery. The receptor set was obtained from a male donor with early-stage non-small cell lung cancer. The CDR3 runs from the conserved cysteine through the conserved F or W. The D gene is left open where the match is weak. Not all rows give a size; the values are once, few, many and, for expanded clones, a class.

NA,TRBJ1-1,many,TRBV29-1,CSVGGLTTEAFF,TGCAGCGTTGGAGGCCTAACCACTGAAGCTTTCTTT
TRBD1,TRBJ2-2,many,TRBV20-1,CSARGQGAVGELFF,TGCAGTGCTCGTGGACAGGGGGCCGTCGGGGAGCTGTTTTTT
NA,TRBJ1-5,many,TRBV10-3,CAISPGQINQPQHF,TGTGCCATCAGCCCGGGACAAATAAATCAGCCCCAGCATTTT
TRBD2,TRBJ2-2,many,TRBV29-1,CSAQAGSNTGELFF,TGCAGCGCACAAGCGGGGTCGAACACCGGGGAGCTGTTTTTT
NA,TRBJ2-7,NA,TRBV6-1,CASSHRDSSYEQYF,TGTGCCAGCAGCCACCGGGACTCCAGCTACGAGCAGTACTTC
NA,TRBJ2-1,few,TRBV4-1,CASSQDLGWAYNEQFF,TGCGCCAGCAGCCAAGATTTAGGGTGGGCCTACAATGAGCAGTTCTTC
NA,TRBJ2-7,few,TRBV28,CASAEWEREQYF,TGTGCCAGCGCCGAGTGGGAGCGCGAGCAGTACTTC
TRBD2,TRBJ2-3,many,TRBV20-1,CSASLREKETDTQYF,TGCAGTGCCTCCCTGCGGGAGAAGGAGACAGATACGCAGTATTTT
NA,TRBJ2-2,many,TRBV6-2/TRBV6-3,CASSYPNTGELFF,TGTGCCAGCAGTTACCCAAACACCGGGGAGCTGTTTTTT
NA,TRBJ2-7,many,TRBV5-1,CASSLGVGRYEQYF,TGCGCCAGCAGCTTAGGTGTCGGCAGGTACGAGCAGTACTTC
NA,TRBJ2-7,few,TRBV27,CASSLGIEDSYEQYF,TGTGCCAGCAGTTTGGGGATAGAGGATTCCTACGAGCAGTACTTC
TRBD2,TRBJ2-1,many,TRBV28,CASSQLLGLAGSYNEQFF,TGTGCCAGCAGTCAACTTTTAGGACTAGCGGGCTCCTACAATGAGCAGTTCTTC
NA,TRBJ1-3,many,TRBV9,CASSVWGSSGNTIYF,TGTGCCAGCAGCGTATGGGGGTCCTCTGGAAACACCATATATTTT
NA,TRBJ1-6,many,TRBV6-4,CASSPGQPAGSPLHF,TGTGCCAGCAGTCCAGGACAGCCCGCGGGGTCACCCCTCCACTTT
NA,TRBJ1-1,many,TRBV7-9,CASSPDFTEAFF,TGTGCCAGCAGCCCGGATTTCACTGAAGCTTTCTTT
NA,TRBJ1-1,many,TRBV29-1,CSVGTGWDTEAFF,TGCAGCGTTGGTACAGGGTGGGACACTGAAGCTTTCTTT
NA,TRBJ2-1,many,TRBV7-2,CASSPHNEQFF,TGTGCCAGCAGCCCGCACAATGAGCAGTTCTTC
NA,TRBJ1-1,many,TRBV12-3/TRBV12-4,CALREGNTEAFF,TGTGCCCTCAGGGAGGGAAACACTGAAGCTTTCTTT